The 17 T cell receptor beta chains given below trace back to one sample, sequenced in a study of T cell responses to AZD1222 COVID-19 vaccine. This table comes from immunoSEQ multiplex PCR, and its TCRdb copy is limited to in-frame clones, with some not included. This repertoire shows roughly 110,000 clones, about 91% found once; its top ten account for less than 6.5%. Sequenced material: peripheral blood, taken 28 days after the second AZD1222 dose. The source is an adult who received the AZD1222 COVID-19 vaccine.

V usage is TRBV19 and J usage is TRBJ1-5; 8 nucleotides line up with TRBD1. The CDR3 is 17 residues long. Losses at the gene ends were 2 bases for V and 2 bases for J; bases not matched to a gene: 8. Germline V gene lookup returns CDR1 LNHDA and CDR2 SQIVND (reference sequence). The CDR3 DNA reads as TGTGCCAGTAGTATATTACAGGGGGTAGGTGGCAATCAGCCCCAGCATTTT. This sequence encodes CASSILQGVGGNQPQHF.

In its sample, this clone was seen a few times. The chain uses TRBV6-5 and TRBJ1-3; 10 bases fit TRBD1. Germline values: CDR1 MNHEY, CDR2 SVGAGI. CDR3 length equals 15 residues. Trimming cost V 6 bases and J 4 bases; bases outside gene matches: 6. Here the CDR3 reads CASRGTGALGNTIYF. Here the CDR3 DNA reads TGTGCCAGCAGGGGGACAGGGGCACTGGGAAACACCATATATTTT.

The chain is built from TRBV4-3 and TRBJ2-3; D might be TRBD1 (6 bases). The CDR3 totals 14 residues. CDR1 is LGHNA and CDR2 is YSLEER in the germline V gene. V lost 0 bases, J lost 8 bases, and 12 bases lay in between. CDR3 in DNA: TGCGCCAGCAGCCAAGATGGGACAATAGGTACGCAGTATTTT. Protein product: CASSQDGTIGTQYF.

The rearrangement joins TRBV4-3 to TRBJ2-7; TRBD2 matches 10 bases. CDR1 and CDR2 from the germline V gene are LGHNA and YSLEER. Trimming at V came to 4 bases and at J to 1 base, leaving 4 bases not matched to a gene. The CDR3 covers 15 residues. Here the CDR3 DNA reads TGCGCCAGCAGCCGAGGAGCGGGGGGGTCCTACGAGCAGTACTTC. Translating gives CASSRGAGGSYEQYF.

The V call is TRBV29-1, the J call TRBJ2-2; D not certain. The CDR3 contains 13 residues. V lost 4 bases to trimming and J lost 5 bases, with 11 bases between them. Germline values: CDR1 SQVTM, CDR2 ANQGSEA. CDR3: CSVVPSSTGELFF. Here the CDR3 DNA reads TGCAGCGTTGTCCCCAGCTCAACCGGGGAGCTGTTTTTT.

V is TRBV2 and J is TRBJ2-3; D might be TRBD2 (6 bases). Germline V gene data show CDR1 as SNHLY and CDR2 as FYNNEI. The CDR3 is made up of 14 amino acids. The ends were cut back, 6 bases at V and 3 bases at J, with 13 bases in the middle. CDR3 sequence reads: CASRPREQTDTQYF. CDR3 in DNA: TGTGCCAGCAGGCCGCGGGAACAAACAGATACGCAGTATTTT.

J is TRBJ1-1 and V is TRBV6-5, with 8 bases fitting TRBD1. Germline V gene data show CDR1 as MNHEY and CDR2 as SVGAGI. This CDR3 has 11 residues. J lost 11 bases, V lost 6 bases, and 5 bases had no gene match. As DNA, the CDR3 is TGTGCCAGCAGAAACAGGGGGGACGCTTTCTTT. It codes for CASRNRGDAFF.

This chain joins TRBV7-3 and TRBJ2-3; D unclear. Trimming pared 2 bases from V and 0 bases from J, leaving 6 bases between. The CDR3 spans 14 residues. Germline assignment: CDR1 SGHTA and CDR2 FQGTGA. CDR3 sequence: CASSLFPSTDTQYF. CDR3 in DNA: TGTGCCAGCAGCTTATTCCCTAGCACAGATACGCAGTATTTT.

The gene calls are TRBV11-2 and TRBJ1-2, with 9 nucleotides matching TRBD1. The J segment lost 5 bases and the V segment lost 1 base, leaving 5 bases of the junction unmatched. Germline V gives CDR1 SGHAT, CDR2 FQNNGV. The CDR3 runs 15 residues. The CDR3: CASSLVSGTGYGYTF. The DNA for the CDR3 is TGTGCCAGCAGCTTAGTCTCCGGGACAGGGTATGGCTACACCTTC.

CDR3 amino acids: CASSFFGQGDYNEQFF. The DNA for the CDR3 is TGTGCCAGCAGTTTTTTTGGACAGGGTGACTACAATGAGCAGTTCTTC. This chain links TRBV28 with TRBJ2-1, with 8 bases matching TRBD1. The V gene end was trimmed by 3 bases and the J gene end by 3 bases; junction bases not matched to a gene: 7. CDR1 MDHEN and CDR2 SYDVKM come from the germline V gene. The CDR3 runs 16 residues.

The chain carries TRBV5-6 and TRBJ2-7; the D gene could be TRBD1 or TRBD2 (5 bases each). Trimming cost V 4 bases and J 2 bases, with 13 bases left between them. The CDR3 is 14 amino acids. Germline V gives CDR1 SGHDT, CDR2 YYEEEE. The CDR3 DNA reads as TGTGCCAGCAGCGTCCGGGACCGTACCTACGAGCAGTACTTC. This translates into CASSVRDRTYEQYF.

The gene calls are TRBV6-5 and TRBJ2-5; 10 positions agree with TRBD2. Germline assignment: CDR1 MNHEY and CDR2 SVGAGI. With V trimmed by 6 bases and J by 1 base, 5 bases remained unmatched. The CDR3 loop spans 15 amino acids. DNA of the CDR3: TGTGCCAGCAGAGTTAGCGGGGGGACCCAAGAGACCCAGTACTTC. As protein: CASRVSGGTQETQYF.

DNA of the CDR3: TGTGCCACCAGCCGAGGTCCACTCCTTTATGAAAAACTGTTTTTT. Its translation: CATSRGPLLYEKLFF. The V call is TRBV15, the J call TRBJ1-4; D unresolved. Germline CDR1 is LNHNV and CDR2 is YYDKDF (reference sequence). The CDR3 loop spans 15 amino acids. Deletions cut 5 bases from V and 6 bases from J, with 16 bases between.

J is TRBJ1-2 and V is TRBV18; D possibly corresponds to TRBD1 (5 bases). The V gene lost 1 base and the J gene lost 8 bases, with 11 bases spanning the gap. Germline V gives CDR1 KGHSH, CDR2 LQKENI. This CDR3 contains 13 residues. The CDR3 nucleotides are TGTGCCAGCTCACCACTTGGGGGTGAGGGCTACACCTTC. Its translation: CASSPLGGEGYTF.

The genes are TRBV11-2 and TRBJ2-7; D unresolved. Germline CDR1 and CDR2: SGHAT and FQNNGV. The CDR3 totals 13 residues. V was cut by 0 bases and J by 5 bases, with 8 bases left in between. The CDR3 bases are TGTGCCAGCAGCTTAGATTATTTCCACGAGCAGTACTTC. As protein: CASSLDYFHEQYF.

The V call is TRBV7-9, the J call TRBJ2-5, with D possibly TRBD1 on 6 matching bases. The CDR3 spans 15 residues. CDR1 and CDR2 from the germline V gene are SEHNR and FQNEAQ (reference sequence). The V gene lost 5 bases and the J gene lost 4 bases, with 17 bases spanning the gap. The CDR3 loop reads CASSAPETGTETQYF. In DNA, the CDR3 is TGTGCCAGCAGCGCACCAGAAACAGGGACAGAGACCCAGTACTTC.

V gene TRBV5-1 combines with J gene TRBJ1-1; TRBD1 matches 8 bases. The CDR3 is 14 residues long. Germline V lookup: CDR1 SGHRS, CDR2 YFSETQ. With V trimmed by 5 bases and J by 4 bases, 7 bases remained unmatched. The DNA of the CDR3 is TGCGCCAGCAGTAGGACAGGGATGGCCACTGAAGCTTTCTTT. This encodes CASSRTGMATEAFF.